Following are 7 T cell receptor beta chains from one sample sequenced in a study of blood T cell repertoires in COVID-19. TCRdb keeps only in-frame clones here, not all; method: immunoSEQ multiplex PCR. The sample yields around 440,000 clones, about 91% seen once. What was sequenced was peripheral blood. Receptors originate from a woman aged 50 to 60 with COVID-19, enrolled during active disease.

The table lists this clone with a count of one. The V call is TRBV7-9, the J call TRBJ2-7, with 8 bases lining up with TRBD2. Germline-derived CDR1 and CDR2 are SEHNR and FQNEAQ (reference sequence). Unmatched junction bases numbered 9, after V lost 6 bases and J lost 2 bases. The CDR3 has 15 amino acids. CDR3 DNA: TGTGCCAGCAGTTATAGCGGGGCCCTTACCTACGAGCAGTACTTC. This sequence encodes CASSYSGALTYEQYF.

The chain employs TRBV6-5 and TRBJ2-3; 7 positions match TRBD2. J gave up 8 bases and V 11 bases, and 4 bases lay outside the gene matches. Germline CDR1 is MNHEY and CDR2 is SVGAGI. The CDR3 is 10 amino acids. CDR3 bases: TGTGCCGCCCGCGGGGGTACGCAGTATTTT. It is translated as CAARGGTQYF.

Only one count was recorded for this clone. J is TRBJ1-2 and V is TRBV30; the D gene is possibly TRBD1 (6 bases). Trimming cost V 5 bases and J 8 bases, with 21 bases left between them. CDR1 GTSNPN and CDR2 SVGIG come from the germline V gene (reference sequence). The CDR3 totals 14 residues. CDR3 coding DNA: TGTGCCTGGGCACAAGAGGGGACACGGCAAGGCTACACCTTC. Translation: CAWAQEGTRQGYTF. Filled out from reference TRBV30 and TRBJ1-2, the complete variable domain reads SQTIHQWPATLVQPVGSPLSLECTVEGTSNPNLYWYRQAAGRGLQLLFYSVGIGQISSEVPQNLSASRPQDRQFILSSKKLLLSDSGFYLCAWAQEGTRQGYTFGSGTRLTVV.

The chain is built from TRBV6-5 and TRBJ1-5, with D unresolved. V was clipped by 7 bases and J by 7 bases, with 14 bases between them. Germline-derived CDR1 and CDR2 are MNHEY and SVGAGI. The CDR3 consists of 13 residues. CDR3 sequence reads: CASTVSAGQPQHF. CDR3 bases: TGTGCCAGCACAGTGTCAGCAGGACAGCCCCAGCATTTT.

The rearrangement joins TRBV28 to TRBJ2-6, with D perhaps matching TRBD2 (6 bases). CDR1 is MDHEN, CDR2 SYDVKM, per germline. Trimming stripped 1 base from V and 3 bases from J, with 10 bases between. The CDR3 sequence is 16 residues long. CDR3 DNA sequence: TGTGCCAGCAGTTTATCGGGGGTTATTGGGGCCAACGTCCTGACTTTC. It translates to CASSLSGVIGANVLTF. Full variable domain (remainder filled in from reference TRBV28 and TRBJ2-6): DVKVTQSSRYLVKRTGEKVFLECVQDMDHENMFWYRQDPGLGLRLIYFSYDVKMKEKGDIPEGYSVSREKKERFSLILESASTNQTSMYLCASSLSGVIGANVLTFGAGSRLTVL.

This clone has only one observation. The J gene is TRBJ2-7, the V gene TRBV11-2, with D unclear. Per germline, CDR1 SGHAT and CDR2 FQNNGV. V lost 5 bases to trimming and J lost 0 bases, with 5 bases between them. This CDR3 has 12 amino acids. CDR3: CASSPNSYEQYF. In DNA, the CDR3 is TGTGCCAGCAGCCCAAACTCCTACGAGCAGTACTTC. The entire variable domain, with the rest obtained from reference TRBV11-2 and TRBJ2-7, is as follows: EAGVAQSPRYKIIEKRQSVAFWCNPISGHATLYWYQQILGQGPKLLIQFQNNGVVDDSQLPKDRFSAERLKGVDSTLKIQPAKLEDSAVYLCASSPNSYEQYFGPGTRLTVT.

The chain has TRBV5-1 and TRBJ1-2; the D is unclear. The CDR3 is 14 amino acids. Germline CDR1 and CDR2: SGHRS and YFSETQ. V was pared by 0 bases and J by 5 bases, with 11 bases between. The CDR3 DNA follows: TGCGCCAGCAGCTTGGTGGCAGGCCTGTATGGCTACACCTTC. Encoded protein: CASSLVAGLYGYTF.